This TCR beta chain was sequenced for a study of Graves' ophthalmopathy and Graves' hyperthyroidism. Pregnant or lactating patients and those with other autoimmune diseases or uncontrolled infections were excluded. The authors diagnosed from clinical symptoms, serum thyroxine, TRAb, thyroid ultrasound and orbital computed tomography. This clonotype was detected ten times or more. Per germline, CDR1 DFQATT and CDR2 SNEGSKA (reference sequence). V lost 5 bases, J lost 5 bases, and 13 bases lay in between. CDR3 length: 12 residues. Amplification targeted the TCR beta CDR3 regions, with RNA transcripts as the source material. The first round was an RT-PCR with HTBI primers, and the second round was a multiplex PCR. Via MiXCR, TCRdb re-called the multiplex PCR reads, giving one row per CDR3 protein. The data hold around 660,000 distinct CDR3 sequences, with roughly 41% observed a single time.

What was sequenced was peripheral blood. The origin of this receptor is an adult man with Graves' ophthalmopathy. The V and J genes are TRBV20-1 and TRBJ2-7; tentatively, D is TRBD1 (5 bases). The CDR3 DNA is TGCAGTGCTCCCTATCAGGGCCACGAGCAGTACTTC. As protein: CSAPYQGHEQYF.